This T cell receptor beta chain was captured by sequencing in a study of memory CD4+ T cells and cytomegalovirus serostatus. Measured with immunoSEQ multiplex PCR; TCRdb has only the in-frame clones, and not every one. The sample gives under 50,000 clones, over 60% of which show up once; less than 0.85% is in the top ten. Single viable CD3+CD4+CD8-CD45RO+ cells were sorted as the memory CD4+ T cells. Germline assignment: CDR1 LGHNA and CDR2 YNFKEQ. This CDR3 is built from 15 residues. The V and J ends lost 0 bases and 3 bases respectively, with 12 bases between them. The chain carries TRBV4-2 and TRBJ2-7, with TRBD1 as a possible D gene (6 bases). The material sequenced was memory CD4+ T cells from blood. The TCR comes from an adult in good health and CMV-seronegative. This chain's CDR3 is CASSQEGRGFYEQYF. The CDR3 DNA reads as TGTGCCAGCAGCCAAGAGGGCAGGGGTTTCTACGAGCAGTACTTC.